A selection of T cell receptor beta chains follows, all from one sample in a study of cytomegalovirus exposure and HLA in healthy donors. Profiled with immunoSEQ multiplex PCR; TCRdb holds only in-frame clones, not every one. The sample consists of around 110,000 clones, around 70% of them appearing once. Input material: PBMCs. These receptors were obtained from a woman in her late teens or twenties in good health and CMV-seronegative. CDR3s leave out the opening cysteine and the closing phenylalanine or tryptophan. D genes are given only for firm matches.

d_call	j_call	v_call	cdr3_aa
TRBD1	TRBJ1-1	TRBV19	ASSMGGLQGAITEAF
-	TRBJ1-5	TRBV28	ASAGDARAQH
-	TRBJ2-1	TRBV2	ASSERAGVLSSYNEQF
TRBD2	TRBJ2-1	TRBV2	ASSRVAGAIVYNEQF
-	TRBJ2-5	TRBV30	AWSRNRRHQETQY
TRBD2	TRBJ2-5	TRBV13	ASSSGLAGPGETQY
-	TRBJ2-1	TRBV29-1	SVVPLGAHMSGEQF
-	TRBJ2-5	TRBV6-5	ASSLTASAETQY
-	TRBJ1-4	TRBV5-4	ASSPSGGGMNEKLF
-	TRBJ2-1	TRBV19	ASSIGQINEQF
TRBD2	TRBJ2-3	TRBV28	ASSFGRGVTDTQY
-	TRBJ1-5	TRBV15	ATSRDLSSGAQPQH
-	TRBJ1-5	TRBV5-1	ASSLDGDSNQPQH
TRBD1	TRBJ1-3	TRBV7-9	ASSEGQASGATGNTIY
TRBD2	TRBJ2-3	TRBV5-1	ASSLLSSGGGNTQY
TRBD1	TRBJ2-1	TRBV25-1	ASSATGNTYNEQF
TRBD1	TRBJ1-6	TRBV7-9	ASSQTGNYNSPLH
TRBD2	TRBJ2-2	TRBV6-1	ASSEAQSGGLGELF
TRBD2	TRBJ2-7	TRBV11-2	ASSSWGGYEQY
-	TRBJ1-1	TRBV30	AGSLGTSKDF
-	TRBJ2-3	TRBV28	ASRSGGIDTQY
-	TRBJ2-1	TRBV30	AWSVGGSYNEQF
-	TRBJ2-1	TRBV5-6	ASSFGSGNEQF
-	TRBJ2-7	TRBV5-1	ASSLGDSVTYEQY
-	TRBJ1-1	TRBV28	ASSLDRSKAF
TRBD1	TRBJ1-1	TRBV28	ASSFTDRVVPDPLRAF
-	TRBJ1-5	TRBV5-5	ASSLAGGGNQPQH